This T cell receptor (beta chain) was recorded in a study of graft-versus-host responses after intestinal transplantation. Profiled with immunoSEQ multiplex PCR; TCRdb holds only in-frame clones, not every one. The sample has about 60,000 clones; around 90% are singletons. Graft tissue was processed to release intraepithelial and lamina propria lymphocytes. Remarks on this clone: The antigen is undetermined.

The CDR3 length is 18 residues. V lost 2 bases to trimming and J lost 1 base, with 18 bases between them. Germline V gene sequence: CDR1 SNHLY, CDR2 FYNNEI. Overall study findings and caveats: Some GvH clones appeared in ileal mucosa or blood before recipient bone marrow.

This clonotype was sampled from a human patient who received an intestinal transplant, so some T cells may come from the graft donor. The chain couples TRBV2 to TRBJ2-4; D may match TRBD1 or TRBD2 (5 bases each). Sequenced material: ileum tissue, taken around 350 days after transplant. The CDR3 sequence is CASSERSGQGPAKNIQYF. The CDR3 nucleotides are TGTGCCAGCAGTGAACGGTCTGGCCAGGGACCCGCCAAAAACATTCAGTACTTC.